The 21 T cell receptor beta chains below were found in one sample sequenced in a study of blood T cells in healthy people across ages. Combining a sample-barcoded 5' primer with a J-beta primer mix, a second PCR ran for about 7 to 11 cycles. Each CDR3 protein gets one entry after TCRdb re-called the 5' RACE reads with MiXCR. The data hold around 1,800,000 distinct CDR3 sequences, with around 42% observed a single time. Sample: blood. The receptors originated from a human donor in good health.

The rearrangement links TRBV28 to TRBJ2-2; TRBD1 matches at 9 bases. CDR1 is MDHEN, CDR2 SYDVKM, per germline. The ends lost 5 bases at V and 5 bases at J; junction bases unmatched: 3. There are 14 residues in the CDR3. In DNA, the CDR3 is TGTGCCAGCAGTAAAGACAGGGGGACCGGGGAGCTGTTTTTT. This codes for CASSKDRGTGELFF.

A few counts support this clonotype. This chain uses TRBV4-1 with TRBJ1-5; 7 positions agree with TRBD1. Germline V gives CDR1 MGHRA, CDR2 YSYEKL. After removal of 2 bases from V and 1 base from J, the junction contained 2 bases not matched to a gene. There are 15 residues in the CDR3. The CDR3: CASSQPGGSNQPQHF. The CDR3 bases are TGCGCCAGCAGCCAACCAGGGGGGAGCAATCAGCCCCAGCATTTT.

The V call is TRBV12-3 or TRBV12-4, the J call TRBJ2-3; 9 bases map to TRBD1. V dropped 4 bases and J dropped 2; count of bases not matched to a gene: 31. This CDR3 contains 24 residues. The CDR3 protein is CASSWNIPDRGANAGLPTTDTQYF. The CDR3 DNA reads TGTGCCAGCAGTTGGAATATTCCGGACAGGGGAGCAAATGCGGGACTACCAACCACAGATACGCAGTATTTT.

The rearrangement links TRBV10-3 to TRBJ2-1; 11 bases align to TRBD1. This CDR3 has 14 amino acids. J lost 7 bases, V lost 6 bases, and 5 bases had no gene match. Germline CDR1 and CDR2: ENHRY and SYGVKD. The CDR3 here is CAIRGQGGENEQFF. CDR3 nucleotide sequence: TGTGCCATCAGGGGACAGGGGGGTGAGAATGAGCAGTTCTTC.

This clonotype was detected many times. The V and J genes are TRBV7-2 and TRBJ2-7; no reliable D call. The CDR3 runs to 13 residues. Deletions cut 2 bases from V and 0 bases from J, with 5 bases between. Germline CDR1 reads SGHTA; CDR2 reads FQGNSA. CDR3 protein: CASSLYNSYEQYF. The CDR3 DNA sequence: TGTGCCAGCAGCTTATATAACTCCTACGAGCAGTACTTC.

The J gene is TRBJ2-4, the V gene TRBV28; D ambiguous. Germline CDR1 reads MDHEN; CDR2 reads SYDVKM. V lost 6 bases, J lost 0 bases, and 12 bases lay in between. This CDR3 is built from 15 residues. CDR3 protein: CASRSPGLAKNIQYF. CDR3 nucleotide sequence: TGTGCCAGCAGGTCCCCCGGGTTAGCCAAAAACATTCAGTACTTC.

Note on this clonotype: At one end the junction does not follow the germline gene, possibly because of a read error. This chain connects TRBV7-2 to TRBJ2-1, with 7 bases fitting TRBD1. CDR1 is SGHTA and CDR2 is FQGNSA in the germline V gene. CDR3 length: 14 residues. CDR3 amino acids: CACSPDRTSNEQFF. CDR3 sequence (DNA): TGTGCCTGCAGCCCGGACAGGACAAGCAATGAGCAGTTCTTC.

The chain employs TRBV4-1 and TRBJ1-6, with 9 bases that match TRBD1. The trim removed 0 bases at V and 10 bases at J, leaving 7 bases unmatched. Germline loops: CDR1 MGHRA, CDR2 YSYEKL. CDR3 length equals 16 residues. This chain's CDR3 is CASSQEGTGLESPLHF. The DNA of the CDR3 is TGCGCCAGCAGCCAAGAAGGGACAGGGCTGGAGTCACCCCTCCACTTT.

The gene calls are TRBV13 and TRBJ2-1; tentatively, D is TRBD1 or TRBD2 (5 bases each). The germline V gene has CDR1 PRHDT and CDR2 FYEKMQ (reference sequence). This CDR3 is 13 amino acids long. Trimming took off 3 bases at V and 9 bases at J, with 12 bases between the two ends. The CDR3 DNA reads TGTGCCAGCAGCTTTACTAATGGGGGTGAGCAGTTCTTC. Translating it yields CASSFTNGGEQFF. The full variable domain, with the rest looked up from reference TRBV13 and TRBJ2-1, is AAGVIQSPRHLIKEKRETATLKCYPIPRHDTVYWYQQGPGQDPQFLISFYEKMQSDKGSIPDRFSAQQFSDYHSELNMSSLELGDSALYFCASSFTNGGEQFFGPGTRLTVL.

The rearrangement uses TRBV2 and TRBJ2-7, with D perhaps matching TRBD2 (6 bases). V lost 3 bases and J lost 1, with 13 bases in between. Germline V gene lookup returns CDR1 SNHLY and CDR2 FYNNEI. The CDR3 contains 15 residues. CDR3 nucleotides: TGTGCCAGCAGTGAGGTCATGGGGACTTCCTACGAGCAGTACTTC. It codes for CASSEVMGTSYEQYF.

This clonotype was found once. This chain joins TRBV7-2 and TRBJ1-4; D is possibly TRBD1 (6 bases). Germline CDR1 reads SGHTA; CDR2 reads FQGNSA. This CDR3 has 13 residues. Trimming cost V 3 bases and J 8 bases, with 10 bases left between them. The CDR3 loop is CASSLYREEKLFF. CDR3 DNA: TGTGCCAGCAGCTTGTACAGGGAAGAAAAACTGTTTTTT.

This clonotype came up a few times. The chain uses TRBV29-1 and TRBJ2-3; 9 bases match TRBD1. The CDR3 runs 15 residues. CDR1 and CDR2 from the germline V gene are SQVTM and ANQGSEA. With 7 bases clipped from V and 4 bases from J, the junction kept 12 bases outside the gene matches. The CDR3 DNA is TGCAGCGCTAACAGGGGGCAGCGTGGCCCAGATACGCAGTATTTT. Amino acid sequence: CSANRGQRGPDTQYF.

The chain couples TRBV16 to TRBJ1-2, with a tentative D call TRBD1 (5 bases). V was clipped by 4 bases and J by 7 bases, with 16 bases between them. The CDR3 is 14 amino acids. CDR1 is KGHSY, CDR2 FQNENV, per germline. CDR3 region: CASSPSRGESGYTF. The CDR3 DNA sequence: TGTGCCAGCAGCCCCTCCCGGGGGGAGAGTGGCTACACCTTC.

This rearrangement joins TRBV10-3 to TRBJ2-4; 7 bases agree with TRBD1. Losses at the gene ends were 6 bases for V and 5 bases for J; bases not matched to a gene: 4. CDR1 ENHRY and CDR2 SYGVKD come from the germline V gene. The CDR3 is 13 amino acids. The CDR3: CAIRLGQQNIQYF. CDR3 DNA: TGTGCCATCAGGTTGGGACAGCAAAACATTCAGTACTTC.

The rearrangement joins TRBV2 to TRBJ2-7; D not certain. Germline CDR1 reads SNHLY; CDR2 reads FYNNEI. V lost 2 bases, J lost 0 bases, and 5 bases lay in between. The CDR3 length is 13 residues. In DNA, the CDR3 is TGTGCCAGCAGTGAACAGGTCTCCTACGAGCAGTACTTC. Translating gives CASSEQVSYEQYF.

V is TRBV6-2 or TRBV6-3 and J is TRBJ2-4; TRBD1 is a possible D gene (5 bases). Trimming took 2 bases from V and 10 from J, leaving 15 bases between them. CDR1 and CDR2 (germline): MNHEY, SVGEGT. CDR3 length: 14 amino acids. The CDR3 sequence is CASSYVMQGSIQYF. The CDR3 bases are TGTGCCAGCAGTTACGTTATGCAGGGTTCGATTCAGTACTTC.

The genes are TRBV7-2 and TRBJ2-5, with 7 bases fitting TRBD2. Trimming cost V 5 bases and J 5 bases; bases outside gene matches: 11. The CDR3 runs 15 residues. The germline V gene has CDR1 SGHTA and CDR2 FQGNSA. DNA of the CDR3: TGTGCCAGCAGCGTCTCCCACCTAGCGGAGGAGACCCAGTACTTC. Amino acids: CASSVSHLAEETQYF.

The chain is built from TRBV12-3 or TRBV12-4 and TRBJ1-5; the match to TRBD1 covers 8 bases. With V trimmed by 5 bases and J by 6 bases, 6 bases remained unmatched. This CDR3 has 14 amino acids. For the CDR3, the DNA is TGTGCCAGCAGTCAACAGGGGGGAGGTCAGCCCCAGCATTTT. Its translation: CASSQQGGGQPQHF.

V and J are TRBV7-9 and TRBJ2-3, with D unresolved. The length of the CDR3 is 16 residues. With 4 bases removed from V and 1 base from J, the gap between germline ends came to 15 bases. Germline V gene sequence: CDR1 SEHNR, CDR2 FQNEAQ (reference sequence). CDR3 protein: CASSSPRSVGTDTQYF. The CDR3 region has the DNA TGTGCCAGCAGCTCCCCGCGGAGCGTCGGCACAGATACGCAGTATTTT. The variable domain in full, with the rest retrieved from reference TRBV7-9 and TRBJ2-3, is DTGVSQNPRHKITKRGQNVTFRCDPISEHNRLYWYRQTLGQGPEFLTYFQNEAQLEKSRLLSDRFSAERPKGSFSTLEIQRTEQGDSAMYLCASSSPRSVGTDTQYFGPGTRLTVL.

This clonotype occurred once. Here the CDR3 DNA reads TGTGCCAGCAGTGAAAGGGAGAACAGGGGCTTGAGCGGCTACACCTTC. Its translation: CASSERENRGLSGYTF. The chain uses TRBV2 and TRBJ1-2, with 7 bases identical to TRBD1. CDR1 is SNHLY, CDR2 FYNNEI, per germline. The CDR3 runs 16 residues. The V gene end was trimmed by 2 bases and the J gene end by 8 bases; junction bases not matched to a gene: 14.

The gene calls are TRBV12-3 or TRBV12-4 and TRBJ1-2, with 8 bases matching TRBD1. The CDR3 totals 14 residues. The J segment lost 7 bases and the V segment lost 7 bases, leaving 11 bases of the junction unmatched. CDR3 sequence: CASTLRTGIGGYTF. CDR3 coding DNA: TGTGCCAGCACCCTCCGGACAGGGATAGGTGGCTACACCTTC.